This passage covers 11 T cell receptor beta chains from one sample sequenced in a study of cytomegalovirus exposure and HLA in healthy donors. Use of 60 Vbeta and 13 Jbeta primers characterized the PCR. Here immunoSEQ multiplex PCR was the method, and the copy in TCRdb shows in-frame clones only, minus some. The data contain about 150,000 clones, less than 85% of them singletons. The sample was PBMCs. These receptors all stem from a woman in her forties or fifties in good health and CMV-seropositive.

This chain connects TRBV6-5 to TRBJ2-3; D might be TRBD2 (7 bases). Per germline, CDR1 MNHEY and CDR2 SVGAGI. Trimming took 3 bases from V and 5 from J, leaving 9 bases between them. CDR3 length: 13 residues. In DNA, the CDR3 is TGTGCCAGCAGTTATAGGGGGGGAGATACGCAGTATTTT. Translating it yields CASSYRGGDTQYF.

This rearrangement joins TRBV10-2 to TRBJ2-3; TRBD2 matches at 11 bases. V shed 10 bases and J 7 bases; nucleotides not matched to a gene: 13. CDR3 length: 15 residues. Germline-derived CDR1 and CDR2 are WSHSY and SAAADI. CDR3 bases: TGCGCCACCATTCTAGCGGGGGGCGGCGGTAATACGCAGTATTTT. It translates to CATILAGGGGNTQYF.

The chain uses TRBV7-9 and TRBJ2-4, with D perhaps matching TRBD1 (6 bases). Trimming shortened V by 0 bases and J by 6 bases, and 6 bases separated the two germline ends. CDR3 length: 13 residues. Germline CDR1 SEHNR, CDR2 FQNEAQ (reference sequence). CDR3 sequence: CASSLAQGNIQYF. CDR3 bases: TGTGCCAGCAGCTTAGCACAGGGAAACATTCAGTACTTC.

V and J are TRBV19 and TRBJ1-5; TRBD1 matches 7 bases. Unmatched junction bases numbered 7, after V lost 7 bases and J lost 1 base. Looked up from germline, CDR1 is LNHDA and CDR2 is SQIVND (reference sequence). The CDR3 contains 15 residues. The DNA for the CDR3 is TGTGCCAGTACTCCGGGACAGTGGAGCAATCAGCCCCAGCATTTT. It is translated as CASTPGQWSNQPQHF.

V usage is TRBV4-1 and J usage is TRBJ1-2; 8 bases fit TRBD1. The ends lost 4 bases at V and 5 bases at J; junction bases unmatched: 6. The CDR3 length is 14 residues. Per the germline V gene, CDR1 is MGHRA and CDR2 is YSYEKL. CDR3 amino acids: CASSRPGQGYGYTF. The DNA for the CDR3 is TGCGCCAGCAGCCGCCCCGGACAGGGTTATGGCTACACCTTC.

This chain connects TRBV4-1 to TRBJ1-6; D possibly corresponds to TRBD1 (5 bases). Trimming stripped 1 base from V and 3 bases from J, with 7 bases between. CDR3 length equals 15 residues. CDR1 is MGHRA and CDR2 is YSYEKL in the germline V gene. DNA of the CDR3: TGCGCCAGCAGCCAAGGACAGAACTATAATTCACCCCTCCACTTT. Translation: CASSQGQNYNSPLHF.

V gene TRBV19 combines with J gene TRBJ2-3; D is unresolved. V was cut by 0 bases and J by 5 bases, with 3 bases left in between. The CDR3 length is 12 residues. Germline CDR1 and CDR2: LNHDA and SQIVND (reference sequence). CDR3 protein: CASSIDQDTQYF. The CDR3, as DNA: TGTGCCAGTAGTATAGACCAAGATACGCAGTATTTT.

J is TRBJ1-1 and V is TRBV5-1; 7 nucleotides match TRBD1. J lost 7 bases, V lost 6 bases, and 12 bases had no gene match. Germline V lookup: CDR1 SGHRS, CDR2 YFSETQ. The CDR3 is 14 amino acids. CDR3 bases: TGCGCCAGCACCCTGGAAGGGGGCAGGGATGAAGCTTTCTTT. Protein product: CASTLEGGRDEAFF.

The genes are TRBV27 and TRBJ1-1; weak D call: TRBD1 (6 bases). CDR1 is MNHEY and CDR2 is SMNVEV in the germline V gene (reference sequence). The CDR3 loop spans 15 amino acids. Trimming pared 4 bases from V and 0 bases from J, leaving 12 bases between. This chain's CDR3 is CASSYSTGVNTEAFF. The CDR3, as DNA: TGTGCCAGCAGTTACTCGACAGGAGTGAACACTGAAGCTTTCTTT.

This clone was detected only a few times. The V call is TRBV12-5, the J call TRBJ1-1; the D gene is possibly TRBD1 (6 bases). Per germline, CDR1 LGHNT and CDR2 FRNRAP. Trimming left V 5 bases short and J 3 bases short, with 13 bases between. The CDR3 extends over 14 amino acids. CDR3 DNA: TGTGCTAGTGGTGGGCGGGGGCTGGACACTGAAGCTTTCTTT. Protein product: CASGGRGLDTEAFF.

The V gene is TRBV27, the J gene TRBJ2-2; weak D call: TRBD1 (6 bases). V was trimmed by 8 bases and J by 5 bases, leaving 12 bases between them. Germline-derived CDR1 and CDR2 are MNHEY and SMNVEV (reference sequence). The CDR3 sequence is 13 residues long. CDR3 nucleotides: TGTGCCAGCCACACAGGGTATACCGGGGAGCTGTTTTTT. It translates to CASHTGYTGELFF.